This entry features one T cell receptor beta chain sequence. The V end lost 6 bases, the J end lost 4 bases, and 19 bases lay between the germline ends. Germline CDR1 is LNHDA and CDR2 is SQIVND (reference sequence). The CDR3 runs to 16 residues. The sample comes from a study of blood T cell repertoires in COVID-19. About the study: Sites in the United States, Italy and Spain provided acute and convalescent COVID-19 samples.

In the authors' methods: The authors estimated nucleated cell counts from reference gene primer amplification. Using immunoSEQ multiplex PCR, the repertoire was profiled, and TCRdb retains in-frame clones only, with some absent. V, J and clone size are those of that table, while D and trimming were read from the DNA. The sample lists about 180,000 clones, 80% to 90% occurring once. The chain uses TRBV19 and TRBJ2-1; D is perhaps TRBD2 (5 bases). The specimen was peripheral blood. This TCR derives from a man in his 60s with acute or convalescent COVID-19. CDR3: CASRQNGLLAYNEQFF. CDR3 DNA: TGTGCCAGTAGGCAAAATGGACTCCTAGCTTACAATGAGCAGTTCTTC.